Below, 11 T cell receptor beta chains from the same sample are listed, as sequenced in a study of T-cell memory formation after mild COVID-19. From the 5' RACE reads, TCRdb called clonotypes with MiXCR, one entry per CDR3 protein. The sample yields around 150,000 distinct CDR3 sequences, approximately 10% seen once. Sequenced sample: PBMCs or a T cell subset sorted from them (not recorded which). These receptors were collected from a man aged 18 to 30 who had mild COVID-19 (a few samples of this study predate the infection). Cell type and time point are not known.

This clonotype was recorded a few times. The rearrangement links TRBV4-3 to TRBJ2-2; D might be TRBD2 (6 bases). The germline V and J ends were trimmed by 4 bases and 6 bases, with 15 bases remaining between them. The CDR3 totals 15 residues. Germline V gene data show CDR1 as LGHNA and CDR2 as YSLEER. The CDR3: CASSRGGGFSGELFF. CDR3 DNA: TGCGCCAGCAGCCGGGGTGGAGGGTTTTCCGGGGAGCTGTTTTTT.

This clonotype was found a few times. V usage is TRBV5-6 and J usage is TRBJ1-2; D unclear. This CDR3 contains 12 residues. V lost 0 bases and J 7 bases, leaving 7 bases between the germline ends. Germline values: CDR1 SGHDT, CDR2 YYEEEE. The CDR3 loop is CASSLDIRGYTF. The CDR3, as DNA: TGTGCCAGCAGCTTGGATATACGTGGCTACACCTTC. The entire variable domain, with the rest obtained from reference TRBV5-6 and TRBJ1-2, is as follows: DAGVTQSPTHLIKTRGQQVTLRCSPKSGHDTVSWYQQALGQGPQFIFQYYEEEERQRGNFPDRFSGHQFPNYSSELNVNALLLGDSALYLCASSLDIRGYTFGSGTRLTVV.

In its sample, this clonotype was seen a few times. V is TRBV6-5 and J is TRBJ2-3, with D hard to call. The CDR3 is 14 amino acids. CDR1 and CDR2 from the germline V gene are MNHEY and SVGAGI. Trimming cost V 4 bases and J 4 bases, with 12 bases left between them. The CDR3, as DNA: TGTGCCAGCAGTTCATCACCCGGATCAGATACGCAGTATTTT. Protein: CASSSSPGSDTQYF.

The sample holds a few counts of this clonotype. The V and J genes are TRBV6-5 and TRBJ1-2, with D tentatively TRBD1 (5 bases). V was shortened by 6 bases and J by 5 bases, with 16 bases between the two germline ends. This CDR3 has 14 residues. Germline V gene sequence: CDR1 MNHEY, CDR2 SVGAGI. In nucleotides, the CDR3 is TGTGCCAGCAGCCTACTCGGGACGGCTTATGGCTACACCTTC. This encodes CASSLLGTAYGYTF.

This clonotype has at least ten counts. The rearrangement links TRBV12-3 or TRBV12-4 to TRBJ2-7, with D hard to call. V gave up 4 bases and J gave up 4 bases, with 14 bases separating them. The CDR3 contains 14 residues. CDR3 DNA sequence: TGTGCCAGCAGTTCTGTCCTCTGGGTTTACGAGCAGTACGTC. Translating gives CASSSVLWVYEQYV.

This clonotype has only a few counts. This sequence joins TRBV2 and TRBJ1-6, with D maybe TRBD1 (5 bases). With 5 bases removed from V and 9 bases from J, the gap between germline ends came to 14 bases. Germline V gene lookup returns CDR1 SNHLY and CDR2 FYNNEI. This CDR3 has 14 amino acids. CDR3 in amino acids: CASSPGFGGSPLHF. Here the CDR3 DNA reads TGTGCCAGCAGTCCTGGTTTCGGGGGTTCACCCCTCCACTTT.

This clonotype has a handful of counts. The genes are TRBV20-1 and TRBJ2-1, with 9 bases that match TRBD1. CDR3 length: 14 amino acids. Germline lookup yields CDR1 DFQATT and CDR2 SNEGSKA (reference sequence). V was clipped by 8 bases and J by 4 bases; unmatched bases: 9. The CDR3 is CSPTGDREYNEQFF. The CDR3 DNA follows: TGCAGTCCGACAGGGGACAGGGAATACAATGAGCAGTTCTTC.

Only a few counts were recorded for this clonotype. V gene TRBV3-1 combines with J gene TRBJ1-5; D gene ambiguous. The V and J ends lost 7 bases and 5 bases respectively, with 18 bases between them. The CDR3 has 15 amino acids. Germline V CDR1 and CDR2: LGHDT, YNNKEL (reference sequence). DNA for the CDR3: TGTGCCAGCAAAGGGTCCCAGAATCCAGATCAGCCCCAGCATTTT. This encodes CASKGSQNPDQPQHF.

This clonotype was seen only a few times. This chain joins TRBV5-1 and TRBJ2-7; maybe TRBD2 (6 bases). V was pared by 2 bases and J by 3 bases, with 9 bases between. Germline V gene lookup returns CDR1 SGHRS and CDR2 YFSETQ. The CDR3 consists of 13 residues. For the CDR3, the DNA is TGCGCCAGCAGCTTTTCGGGAGACTACGAGCAGTACTTC. This gives the protein CASSFSGDYEQYF.

The CDR3 sequence is CASSVGLATDTQYF. The CDR3 region has the DNA TGTGCCAGCAGCGTCGGACTAGCGACAGATACGCAGTATTTT. The V gene is TRBV9, the J gene TRBJ2-3; 9 nucleotides line up with TRBD2. V was pared by 2 bases and J by 3 bases, with 1 base of the junction left unmatched. CDR1 is SGDLS and CDR2 is YYNGEE in the germline V gene. The CDR3 is 14 residues long.

In its sample, this clonotype was seen a few times. V gene TRBV5-1 combines with J gene TRBJ2-5; tentative D call: TRBD2 (5 bases). This CDR3 region has 15 residues. Deletions cut 0 bases from V and 1 base from J, with 10 bases between. Germline V gene sequence: CDR1 SGHRS, CDR2 YFSETQ. CDR3 bases: TGCGCCAGCAGCTTGGACGGGAAACCCCAAGAGACCCAGTACTTC. This codes for CASSLDGKPQETQYF. The full variable domain, its missing parts supplied by reference TRBV5-1 and TRBJ2-5, is KAGVTQTPRYLIKTRGQQVTLSCSPISGHRSVSWYQQTPGQGLQFLFEYFSETQRNKGNFPGRFSGRQFSNSRSEMNVSTLELGDSALYLCASSLDGKPQETQYFGPGTRLLVL.